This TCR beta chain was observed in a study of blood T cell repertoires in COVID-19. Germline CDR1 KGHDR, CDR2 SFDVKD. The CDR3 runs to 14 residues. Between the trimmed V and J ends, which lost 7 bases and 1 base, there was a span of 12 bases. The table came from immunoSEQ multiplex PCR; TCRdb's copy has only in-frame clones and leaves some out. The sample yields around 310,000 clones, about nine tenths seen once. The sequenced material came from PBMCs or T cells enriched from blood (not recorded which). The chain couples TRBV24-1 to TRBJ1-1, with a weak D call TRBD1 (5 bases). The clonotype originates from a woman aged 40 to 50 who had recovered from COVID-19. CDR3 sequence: CATSGGTANTEAFF. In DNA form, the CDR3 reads TGTGCCACCAGCGGAGGGACGGCGAACACTGAAGCTTTCTTT.